A selection of T cell receptor beta chains follows, all from one sample in a study of T-cell memory formation after mild COVID-19. TCRdb reprocessed the 5' RACE reads with MiXCR, giving one entry per CDR3 protein. Found here are some 290,000 distinct CDR3 sequences, 15% to 20% of them singletons; the top ten hold 22%. Material for sequencing was PBMCs or a T cell subset sorted from them (not recorded which). The source is a man younger than 30 who had mild COVID-19 (a few samples of this study predate the infection). Cell type and time point are not known. CDR3s include the opening cysteine and the closing phenylalanine or tryptophan. A D gene is named only where the DNA matches it firmly. Only some rows state a clone size, as once, few, many or a class for expanded clones.

D gene	V gene	J gene	clone size	CDR3 DNA	CDR3 protein
TRBD2	TRBV6-5	TRBJ2-2	.	TGTGCCAGCAGTTACGGTGCGGGGGGGCCCGCCGGGGAGCTGTTTTTT	CASSYGAGGPAGELFF
.	TRBV25-1	TRBJ1-1	.	TGTGCCAGCAGTGAATTGGGAGGAAGGGAAGCTTTCTTT	CASSELGGREAFF
.	TRBV12-3/TRBV12-4	TRBJ2-5	many	TGTGCCAGCAGCCCTCCACGAGCCTCCGGGGTCGGAGCCCAGTACTTC	CASSPPRASGVGAQYF
.	TRBV20-1	TRBJ1-1	many	TGCAGTGCTAGACCAGGCCTGGGACTGAACACTGAAGCTTTCTTT	CSARPGLGLNTEAFF
TRBD1	TRBV9	TRBJ1-6	few	TGTGCCAGCAGCGTGACCAGAACGGGACAGCCTAATTCACCCCTCCACTTT	CASSVTRTGQPNSPLHF
.	TRBV15	TRBJ2-7	few	TGTGCCACCAGCAGAGATCGGGGGGCGGGTGGCGAGCAGTACTTC	CATSRDRGAGGEQYF
TRBD2	TRBV4-3	TRBJ2-2	few	TGCGCCAGCAGCCAAGATCGCCTAGCGGGCACCGGGGAGCTGTTTTTT	CASSQDRLAGTGELFF
.	TRBV2	TRBJ1-5	few	TGTGCCAGCAGGCCCCCGGGCGGGCATGGCAATCAGCCCCAGCATTTT	CASRPPGGHGNQPQHF
TRBD1	TRBV7-2	TRBJ2-2	.	TGTGCCAGCAGCTCCCCCCCGGGACAGGTGTACACCGGGGAGCTGTTTTTT	CASSSPPGQVYTGELFF
TRBD2	TRBV12-3/TRBV12-4	TRBJ2-1	.	TGTGCCAGCAGTTTCCCCTCTAGCGGGGTGTTCCATGAGCAGTTCTTC	CASSFPSSGVFHEQFF
.	TRBV2	TRBJ2-7	few	TGTGCCAGCACTTCCGGGCCGCATTTGGAGCAGTACTTC	CASTSGPHLEQYF
.	TRBV18	TRBJ2-6	.	TGTGCCAGCTCACCTTACCCCCCGGGGGCGTCTGGGGCCAACGTCCTGACTTTC	CASSPYPPGASGANVLTF
.	TRBV7-9	TRBJ1-1	few	TGTGCCAGCAGCTTACCGGTGAAGGCAGACCCGACAGGTGAAGCTTTCTTT	CASSLPVKADPTGEAFF